This entry is about one T cell receptor beta chain. The antigen is not known. The sample originates from a study of lymphopenia after photon versus proton radiotherapy. Study-wide results and caveats: Larger post-nadir TCR diversity loss correlated inversely with survival in deceased patients. Only patients who died were analyzed for survival; proton advantage is unproven. Photon-treated patients lost naive T cells and TCR diversity; proton-treated stayed stable.

The protocol was immunoSEQ multiplex PCR, while the TCRdb copy is restricted to in-frame clones and leaves out a portion. The repertoire holds around 42,000 clones, 85% seen once, with roughly 2.3% in the top ten. This CDR3 has 15 amino acids. Trimming stripped 5 bases from V and 4 bases from J, with 15 bases between. Looked up from germline, CDR1 is SGHVS and CDR2 is FQNEAQ. This clonotype was obtained from a man aged 40-49 years with gastric cancer. This chain links TRBV7-8 with TRBJ2-1, with D unclear. This specimen consisted of peripheral blood, obtained from a patient treated with photon-based radiotherapy. In DNA form, the CDR3 reads TGTGCCAGCAGCACCGTTGTAGGCCCTTACAATGAGCAGTTCTTC. Translated: CASSTVVGPYNEQFF.